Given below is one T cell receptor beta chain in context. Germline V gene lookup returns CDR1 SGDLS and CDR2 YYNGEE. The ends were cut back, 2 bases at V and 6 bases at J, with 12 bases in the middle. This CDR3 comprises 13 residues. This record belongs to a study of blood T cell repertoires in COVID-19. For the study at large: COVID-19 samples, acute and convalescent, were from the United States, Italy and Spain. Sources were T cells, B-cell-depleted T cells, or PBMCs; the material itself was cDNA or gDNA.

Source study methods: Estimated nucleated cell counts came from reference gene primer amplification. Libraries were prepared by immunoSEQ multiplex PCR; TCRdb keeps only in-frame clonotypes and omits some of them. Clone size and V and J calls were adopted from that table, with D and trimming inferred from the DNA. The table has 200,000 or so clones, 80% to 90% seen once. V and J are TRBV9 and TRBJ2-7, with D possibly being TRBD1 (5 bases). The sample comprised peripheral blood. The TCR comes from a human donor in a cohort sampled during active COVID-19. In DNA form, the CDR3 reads TGTGCCAGCAGCGTTTACACAGGCGGCGAGCAGTACTTC. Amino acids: CASSVYTGGEQYF.